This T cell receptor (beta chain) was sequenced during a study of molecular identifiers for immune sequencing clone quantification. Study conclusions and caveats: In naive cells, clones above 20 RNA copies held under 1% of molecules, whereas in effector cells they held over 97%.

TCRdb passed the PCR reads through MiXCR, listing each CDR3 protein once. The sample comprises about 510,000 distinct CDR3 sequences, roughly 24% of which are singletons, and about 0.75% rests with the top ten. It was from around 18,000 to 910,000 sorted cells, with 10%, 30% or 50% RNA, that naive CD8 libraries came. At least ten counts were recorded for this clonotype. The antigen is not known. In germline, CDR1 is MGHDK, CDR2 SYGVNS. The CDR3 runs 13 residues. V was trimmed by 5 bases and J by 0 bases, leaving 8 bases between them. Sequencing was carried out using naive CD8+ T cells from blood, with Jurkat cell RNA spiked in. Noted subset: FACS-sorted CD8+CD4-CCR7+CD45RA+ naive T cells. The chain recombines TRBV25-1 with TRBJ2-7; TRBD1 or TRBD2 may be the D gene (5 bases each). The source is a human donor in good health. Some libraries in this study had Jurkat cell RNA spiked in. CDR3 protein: CASSRDGSYEQYF. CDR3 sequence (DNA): TGTGCCAGCAGTAGGGACGGCTCCTACGAGCAGTACTTC.